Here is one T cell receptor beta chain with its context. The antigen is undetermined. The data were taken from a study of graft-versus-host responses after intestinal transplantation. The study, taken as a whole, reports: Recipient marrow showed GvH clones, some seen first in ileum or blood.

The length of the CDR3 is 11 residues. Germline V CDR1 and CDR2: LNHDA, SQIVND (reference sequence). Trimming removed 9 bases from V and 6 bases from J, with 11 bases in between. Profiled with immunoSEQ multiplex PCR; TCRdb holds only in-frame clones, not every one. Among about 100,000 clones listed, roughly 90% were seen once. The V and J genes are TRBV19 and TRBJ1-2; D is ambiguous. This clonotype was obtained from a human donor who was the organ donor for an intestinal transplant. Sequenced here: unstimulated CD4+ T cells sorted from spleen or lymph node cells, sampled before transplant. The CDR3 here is CASLNPDGYTF. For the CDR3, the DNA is TGTGCCAGCCTCAACCCGGATGGCTACACCTTC.